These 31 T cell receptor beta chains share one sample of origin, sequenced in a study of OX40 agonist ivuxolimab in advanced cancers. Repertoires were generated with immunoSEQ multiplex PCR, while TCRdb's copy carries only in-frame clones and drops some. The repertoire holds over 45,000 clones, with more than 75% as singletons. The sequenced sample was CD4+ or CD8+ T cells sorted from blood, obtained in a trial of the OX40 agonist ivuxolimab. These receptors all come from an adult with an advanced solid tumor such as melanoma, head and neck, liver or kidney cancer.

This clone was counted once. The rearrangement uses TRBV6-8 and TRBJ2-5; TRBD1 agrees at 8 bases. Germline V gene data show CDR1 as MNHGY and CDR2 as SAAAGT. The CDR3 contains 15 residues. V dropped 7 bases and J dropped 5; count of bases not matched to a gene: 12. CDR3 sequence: CASTLRYRGRETQYF. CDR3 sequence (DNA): TGTGCCAGCACCCTAAGGTACAGGGGGAGGGAGACCCAGTACTTC.

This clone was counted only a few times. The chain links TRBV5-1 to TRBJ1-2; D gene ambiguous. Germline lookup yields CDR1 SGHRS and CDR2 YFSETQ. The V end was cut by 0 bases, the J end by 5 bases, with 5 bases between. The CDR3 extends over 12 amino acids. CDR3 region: CASSLGSYGYTF. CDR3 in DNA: TGCGCCAGCAGCTTGGGGAGTTATGGCTACACCTTC.

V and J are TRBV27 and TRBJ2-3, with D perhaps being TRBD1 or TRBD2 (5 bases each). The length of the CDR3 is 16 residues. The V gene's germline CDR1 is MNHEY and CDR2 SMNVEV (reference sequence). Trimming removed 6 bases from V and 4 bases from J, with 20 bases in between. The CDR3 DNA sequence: TGTGCCAGCAGCCCCCTAAAAAAGGGGAGCTCAGATACGCAGTATTTT. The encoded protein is CASSPLKKGSSDTQYF.

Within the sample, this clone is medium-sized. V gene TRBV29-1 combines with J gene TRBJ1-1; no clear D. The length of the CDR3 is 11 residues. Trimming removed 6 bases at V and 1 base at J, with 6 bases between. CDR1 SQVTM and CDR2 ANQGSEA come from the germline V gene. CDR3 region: CSVRQNTEAFF. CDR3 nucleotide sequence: TGCAGCGTGCGACAGAACACTGAAGCTTTCTTT.

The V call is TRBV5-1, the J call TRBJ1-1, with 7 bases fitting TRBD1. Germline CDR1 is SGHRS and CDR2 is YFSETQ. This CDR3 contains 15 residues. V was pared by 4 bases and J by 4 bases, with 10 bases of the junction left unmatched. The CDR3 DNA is TGCGCCAGCAGCCCTAGGACAGGCGGAGGCACTGAAGCTTTCTTT. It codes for CASSPRTGGGTEAFF.

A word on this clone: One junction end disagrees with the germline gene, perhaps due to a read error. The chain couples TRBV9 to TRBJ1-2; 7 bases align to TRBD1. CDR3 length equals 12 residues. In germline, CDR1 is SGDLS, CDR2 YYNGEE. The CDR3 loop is CASSPTSRDSPF. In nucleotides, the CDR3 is TGTGCCAGCAGCCCAACGTCCCGGGACAGTCCCTTC.

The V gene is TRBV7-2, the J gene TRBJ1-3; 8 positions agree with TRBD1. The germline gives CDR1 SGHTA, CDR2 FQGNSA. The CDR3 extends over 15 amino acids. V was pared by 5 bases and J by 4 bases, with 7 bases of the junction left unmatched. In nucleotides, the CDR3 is TGTGCCAGCAGCCCTACAGGGGGGAAGGGAAACACCATATATTTT. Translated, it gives CASSPTGGKGNTIYF.

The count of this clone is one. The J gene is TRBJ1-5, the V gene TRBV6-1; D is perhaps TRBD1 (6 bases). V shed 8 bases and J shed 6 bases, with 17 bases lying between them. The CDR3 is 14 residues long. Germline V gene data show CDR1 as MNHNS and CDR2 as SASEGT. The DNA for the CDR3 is TGTGCCAGCCGAGGGGGAAATACGGGTCAGCCCCAGCATTTT. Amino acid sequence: CASRGGNTGQPQHF.

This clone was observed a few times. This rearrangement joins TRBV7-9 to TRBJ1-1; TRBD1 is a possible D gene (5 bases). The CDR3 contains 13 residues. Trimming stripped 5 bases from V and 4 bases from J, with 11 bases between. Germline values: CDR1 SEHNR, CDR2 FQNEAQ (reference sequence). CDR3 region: CASSPRGGTEAFF. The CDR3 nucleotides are TGTGCCAGCAGCCCCCGCGGGGGCACTGAAGCTTTCTTT.

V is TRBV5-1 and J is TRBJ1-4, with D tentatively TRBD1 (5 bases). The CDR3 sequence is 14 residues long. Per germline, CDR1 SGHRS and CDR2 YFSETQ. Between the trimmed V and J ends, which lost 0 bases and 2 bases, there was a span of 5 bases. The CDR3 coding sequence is TGCGCCAGCAGCTTGGGGGGGACTAATGAAAAACTGTTTTTT. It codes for CASSLGGTNEKLFF.

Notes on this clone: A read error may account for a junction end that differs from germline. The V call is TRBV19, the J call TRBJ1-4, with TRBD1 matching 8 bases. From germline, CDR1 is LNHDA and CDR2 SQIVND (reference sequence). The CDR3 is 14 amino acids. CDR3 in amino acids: CASSVDRGGEKLFF. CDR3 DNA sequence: TGTGCCAGTAGTGTAGACAGGGGTGGTGAAAAACTGTTTTTT. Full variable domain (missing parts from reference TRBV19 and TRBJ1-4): DGGITQSPKYLFRKEGQNVTLSCEQNLNHDAMYWYRQDPGQGLRLIYYSQIVNDFQKGDIAEGYSVSREKKESFPLTVTSAQKNPTAFYLCASSVDRGGEKLFFGSGTQLSVL.

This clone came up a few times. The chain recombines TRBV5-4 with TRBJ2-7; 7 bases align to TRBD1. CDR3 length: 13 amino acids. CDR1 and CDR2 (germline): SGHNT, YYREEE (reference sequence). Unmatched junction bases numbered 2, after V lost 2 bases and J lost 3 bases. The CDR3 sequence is CASSFRDSYEQYF. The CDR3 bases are TGTGCCAGCAGCTTTAGGGACAGCTACGAGCAGTACTTC.

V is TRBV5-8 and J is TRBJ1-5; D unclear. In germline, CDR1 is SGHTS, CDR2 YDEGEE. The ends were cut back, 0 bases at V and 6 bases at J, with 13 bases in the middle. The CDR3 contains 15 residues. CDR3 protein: CASSLAVQSAQPQHF. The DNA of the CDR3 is TGTGCCAGCAGCTTGGCTGTACAATCGGCTCAGCCCCAGCATTTT.

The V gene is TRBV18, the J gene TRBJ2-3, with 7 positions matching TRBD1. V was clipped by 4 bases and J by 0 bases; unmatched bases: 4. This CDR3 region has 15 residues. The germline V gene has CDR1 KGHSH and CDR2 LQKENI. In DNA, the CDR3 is TGTGCCAGCTCACTGGGACAGCCTAGCACAGATACGCAGTATTTT. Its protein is CASSLGQPSTDTQYF. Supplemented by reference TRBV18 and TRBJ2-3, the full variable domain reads NAGVMQNPRHLVRRRGQEARLRCSPMKGHSHVYWYRQLPEEGLKFMVYLQKENIIDESGMPKERFSAEFPKEGPSILRIQQVVRGDSAAYFCASSLGQPSTDTQYFGPGTRLTVL.

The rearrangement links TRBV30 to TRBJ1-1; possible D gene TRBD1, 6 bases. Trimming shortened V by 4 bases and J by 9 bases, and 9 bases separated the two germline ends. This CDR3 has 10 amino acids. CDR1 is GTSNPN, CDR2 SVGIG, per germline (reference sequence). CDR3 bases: TGTGCCTGGATAGGGGGGAAAGCTTTCTTT. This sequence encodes CAWIGGKAFF. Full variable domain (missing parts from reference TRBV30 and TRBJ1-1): SQTIHQWPATLVQPVGSPLSLECTVEGTSNPNLYWYRQAAGRGLQLLFYSVGIGQISSEVPQNLSASRPQDRQFILSSKKLLLSDSGFYLCAWIGGKAFFGQGTRLTVV.

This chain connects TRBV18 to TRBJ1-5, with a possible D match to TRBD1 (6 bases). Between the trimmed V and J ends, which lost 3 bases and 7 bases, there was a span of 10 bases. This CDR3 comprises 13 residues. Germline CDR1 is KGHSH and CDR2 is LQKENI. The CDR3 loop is CASSPWGGQPQHF. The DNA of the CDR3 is TGTGCCAGCTCACCTTGGGGGGGCCAGCCCCAGCATTTT.

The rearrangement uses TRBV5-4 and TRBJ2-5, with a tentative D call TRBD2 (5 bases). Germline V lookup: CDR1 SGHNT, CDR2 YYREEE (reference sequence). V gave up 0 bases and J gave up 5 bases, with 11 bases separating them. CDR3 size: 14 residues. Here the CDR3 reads CASSLDLRRETQYF. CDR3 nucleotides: TGTGCCAGCAGCTTGGACCTTAGGAGGGAGACCCAGTACTTC.

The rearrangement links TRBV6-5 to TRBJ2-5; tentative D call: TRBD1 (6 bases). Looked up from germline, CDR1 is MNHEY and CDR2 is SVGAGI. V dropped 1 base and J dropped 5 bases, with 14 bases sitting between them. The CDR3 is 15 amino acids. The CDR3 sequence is CASSYYTERGETQYF. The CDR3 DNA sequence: TGTGCCAGCAGTTACTATACGGAAAGGGGGGAGACCCAGTACTTC.

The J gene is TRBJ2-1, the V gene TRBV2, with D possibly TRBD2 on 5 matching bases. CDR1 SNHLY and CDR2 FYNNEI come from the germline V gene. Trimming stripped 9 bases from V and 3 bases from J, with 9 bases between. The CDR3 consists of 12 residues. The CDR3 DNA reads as TGTGCCAGTGCCGGGAACTACAATGAGCAGTTCTTC. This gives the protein CASAGNYNEQFF.

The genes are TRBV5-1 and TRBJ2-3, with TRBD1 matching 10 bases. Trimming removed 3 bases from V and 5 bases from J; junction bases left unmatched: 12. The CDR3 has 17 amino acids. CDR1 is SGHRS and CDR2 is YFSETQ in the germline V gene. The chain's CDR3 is CASSYGTGVSLGDTQYF. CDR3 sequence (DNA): TGCGCCAGCAGCTATGGGACAGGGGTTTCCTTAGGAGATACGCAGTATTTT.

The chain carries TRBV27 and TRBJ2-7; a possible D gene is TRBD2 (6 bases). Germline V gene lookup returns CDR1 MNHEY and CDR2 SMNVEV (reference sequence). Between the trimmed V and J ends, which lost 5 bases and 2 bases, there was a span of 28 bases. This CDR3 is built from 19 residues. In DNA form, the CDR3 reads TGTGCCAGCAGTCCCAACGTACGGGCGAGAAGCGGGTGGGCCTACGAGCAGTACTTC. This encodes CASSPNVRARSGWAYEQYF.

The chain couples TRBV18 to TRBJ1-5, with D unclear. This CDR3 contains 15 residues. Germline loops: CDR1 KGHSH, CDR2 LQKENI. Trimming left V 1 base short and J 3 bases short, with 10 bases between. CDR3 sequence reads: CASSPLRTDNQPQHF. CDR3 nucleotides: TGTGCCAGCTCACCACTAAGAACCGACAATCAGCCCCAGCATTTT.

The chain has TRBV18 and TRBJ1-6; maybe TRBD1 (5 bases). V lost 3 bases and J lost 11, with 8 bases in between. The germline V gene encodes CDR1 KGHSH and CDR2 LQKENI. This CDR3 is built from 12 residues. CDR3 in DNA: TGTGCCAGCTCACCCGACAGAGCACCCCTCCACTTT. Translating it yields CASSPDRAPLHF.

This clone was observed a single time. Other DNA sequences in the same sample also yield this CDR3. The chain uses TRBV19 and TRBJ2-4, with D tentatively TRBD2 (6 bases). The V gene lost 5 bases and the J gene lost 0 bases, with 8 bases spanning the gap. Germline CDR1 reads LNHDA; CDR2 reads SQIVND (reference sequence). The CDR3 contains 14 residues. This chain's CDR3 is CASSGGLAKNIQYF. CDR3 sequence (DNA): TGTGCCAGTAGTGGGGGGTTAGCCAAAAACATTCAGTACTTC.

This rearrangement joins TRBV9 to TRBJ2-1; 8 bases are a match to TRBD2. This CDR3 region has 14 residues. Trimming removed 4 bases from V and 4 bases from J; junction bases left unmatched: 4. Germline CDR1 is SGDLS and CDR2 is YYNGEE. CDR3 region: CASSLRGGYNEQFF. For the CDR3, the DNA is TGTGCCAGCAGCCTCCGGGGGGGGTACAATGAGCAGTTCTTC.

The CDR3 sequence: CASTFRPPGLAGGPSNEQFF. The CDR3 region has the DNA TGCGCCAGCACCTTCCGACCACCCGGACTAGCGGGAGGGCCGTCCAATGAGCAGTTCTTC. The V gene is TRBV5-1, the J gene TRBJ2-1; 15 positions agree with TRBD2. V was clipped by 6 bases and J by 6 bases; unmatched bases: 19. The germline V gene has CDR1 SGHRS and CDR2 YFSETQ. The CDR3 runs to 20 residues.

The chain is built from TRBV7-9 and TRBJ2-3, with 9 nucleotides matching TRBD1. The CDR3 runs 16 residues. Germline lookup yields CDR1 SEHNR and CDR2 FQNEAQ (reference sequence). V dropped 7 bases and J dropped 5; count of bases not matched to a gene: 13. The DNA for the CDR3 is TGTGCCAGCACCCTCACGGGGGACAGGGTGAGAGATACGCAGTATTTT. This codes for CASTLTGDRVRDTQYF. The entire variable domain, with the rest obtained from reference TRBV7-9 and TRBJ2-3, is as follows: DTGVSQNPRHKITKRGQNVTFRCDPISEHNRLYWYRQTLGQGPEFLTYFQNEAQLEKSRLLSDRFSAERPKGSFSTLEIQRTEQGDSAMYLCASTLTGDRVRDTQYFGPGTRLTVL.

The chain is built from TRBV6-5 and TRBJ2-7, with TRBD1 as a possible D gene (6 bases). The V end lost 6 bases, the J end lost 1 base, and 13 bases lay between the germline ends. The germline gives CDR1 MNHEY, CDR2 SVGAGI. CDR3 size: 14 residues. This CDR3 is CASSRTEVSYEQYF. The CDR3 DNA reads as TGTGCCAGCAGCCGGACAGAGGTTTCCTACGAGCAGTACTTC.

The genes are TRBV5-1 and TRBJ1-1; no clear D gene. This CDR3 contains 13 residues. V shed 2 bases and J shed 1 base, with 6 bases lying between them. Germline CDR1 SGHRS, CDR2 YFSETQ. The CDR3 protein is CASSFEGNTEAFF. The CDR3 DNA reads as TGCGCCAGCAGCTTTGAGGGGAACACTGAAGCTTTCTTT.

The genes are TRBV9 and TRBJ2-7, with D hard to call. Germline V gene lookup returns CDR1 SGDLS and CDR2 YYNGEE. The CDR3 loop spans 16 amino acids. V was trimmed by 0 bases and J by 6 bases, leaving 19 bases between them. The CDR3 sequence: CASSVGRAPSRVEQYF. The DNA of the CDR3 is TGTGCCAGCAGCGTAGGGCGAGCCCCGAGTCGGGTCGAGCAGTACTTC.

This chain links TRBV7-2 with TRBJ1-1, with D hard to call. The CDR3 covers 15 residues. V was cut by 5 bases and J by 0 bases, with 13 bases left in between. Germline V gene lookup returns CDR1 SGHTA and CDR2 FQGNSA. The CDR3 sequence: CASSASKAMNTEAFF. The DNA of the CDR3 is TGTGCCAGCAGCGCTTCAAAGGCTATGAACACTGAAGCTTTCTTT.